These T cell receptor beta chains were read from a single sample in a study of T cell responses to AZD1222 COVID-19 vaccine. Clones were read by immunoSEQ multiplex PCR, and TCRdb kept only the in-frame ones, dropping some. The sample lists about 120,000 clones; approximately 94% were seen once. Sequenced here: peripheral blood, sampled 28 days after the second AZD1222 dose. These receptors all come from an adult who received the AZD1222 COVID-19 vaccine. The CDR3 runs from the conserved cysteine through the conserved F or W. The order of the fields is CDR3 length, D gene, clone size, J gene, V gene, CDR3 protein, CDR3 DNA. A D gene is named only where the DNA matches it firmly. The size of a clone is reported for some rows only, either as once, few or many, or as a class for expanded clones.

cdr3_length: 16
d_call: NA
clone_size: NA
j_call: TRBJ2-1
v_call: TRBV19
cdr3_aa: CASSVPPGSSYNEQFF
cdr3_nt: TGTGCCAGTAGTGTACCTCCGGGGAGCTCCTACAATGAGCAGTTCTTC

cdr3_length: 14
d_call: NA
clone_size: NA
j_call: TRBJ1-1
v_call: TRBV2
cdr3_aa: CASSDPGGNTEAFF
cdr3_nt: TGTGCCAGCAGTGATCCGGGGGGGAACACTGAAGCTTTCTTT

cdr3_length: 13
d_call: NA
clone_size: NA
j_call: TRBJ1-2
v_call: TRBV6-1
cdr3_aa: CASTPPRNYGYTF
cdr3_nt: TGTGCCAGCACTCCTCCCCGTAACTATGGCTACACCTTC

cdr3_length: 13
d_call: NA
clone_size: NA
j_call: TRBJ1-5
v_call: TRBV5-1
cdr3_aa: CASSLTGNQPQHF
cdr3_nt: TGCGCCAGCAGCTTGACAGGCAATCAGCCCCAGCATTTT

cdr3_length: 15
d_call: TRBD2
clone_size: NA
j_call: TRBJ2-3
v_call: TRBV11-3
cdr3_aa: CASSLGGGRSDTQYF
cdr3_nt: TGTGCCAGCAGCTTAGGGGGGGGACGATCCGATACGCAGTATTTT

cdr3_length: 10
d_call: NA
clone_size: few
j_call: TRBJ2-7
v_call: TRBV2
cdr3_aa: CASSELEQYF
cdr3_nt: TGTGCCAGCAGTGAGTTGGAGCAGTACTTC

cdr3_length: 14
d_call: NA
clone_size: once
j_call: TRBJ2-4
v_call: TRBV19
cdr3_aa: CASRLPGTKNIQYF
cdr3_nt: TGTGCCAGTAGACTCCCGGGCACCAAAAACATTCAGTACTTC

cdr3_length: 14
d_call: NA
clone_size: once
j_call: TRBJ1-5
v_call: TRBV6-2/TRBV6-3
cdr3_aa: CASSYGQGNQPQHF
cdr3_nt: TGTGCCAGCAGTTACGGGCAGGGCAATCAGCCCCAGCATTTT

cdr3_length: 18
d_call: TRBD2
clone_size: NA
j_call: TRBJ2-2
v_call: TRBV7-2
cdr3_aa: CASSLGLAGGLHTGELFF
cdr3_nt: TGTGCCAGCAGCCTCGGACTAGCGGGGGGGCTTCACACCGGGGAGCTGTTTTTT

cdr3_length: 14
d_call: NA
clone_size: NA
j_call: TRBJ2-5
v_call: TRBV9
cdr3_aa: CASSPYREGETQYF
cdr3_nt: TGTGCCAGCAGCCCTTACAGGGAGGGGGAGACCCAGTACTTC

cdr3_length: 13
d_call: NA
clone_size: NA
j_call: TRBJ1-1
v_call: TRBV5-5
cdr3_aa: CASSIGVNTEAFF
cdr3_nt: TGTGCCAGCAGTATAGGGGTTAACACTGAAGCTTTCTTT

cdr3_length: 17
d_call: TRBD2
clone_size: NA
j_call: TRBJ2-5
v_call: TRBV7-6
cdr3_aa: CASSPVPLAGGGETQYF
cdr3_nt: TGTGCCAGCAGCCCCGTTCCCCTCGCGGGGGGGGGAGAGACCCAGTACTTC

cdr3_length: 16
d_call: TRBD1
clone_size: NA
j_call: TRBJ2-7
v_call: TRBV13
cdr3_aa: CASSVTAGTGLYEQYF
cdr3_nt: TGTGCCAGCAGCGTAACAGCCGGGACAGGGCTCTACGAGCAGTACTTC

cdr3_length: 19
d_call: NA
clone_size: once
j_call: TRBJ2-2
v_call: TRBV10-1
cdr3_aa: CASSDPFRGHNVQPGELFF
cdr3_nt: TGCGCCAGCAGTGACCCTTTTAGGGGTCACAATGTCCAACCCGGGGAGCTGTTTTTT

cdr3_length: 13
d_call: NA
clone_size: once
j_call: TRBJ2-2
v_call: TRBV12-3/TRBV12-4
cdr3_aa: CASTRLGLGELFF
cdr3_nt: TGTGCCAGCACCCGGTTGGGGCTCGGGGAGCTGTTTTTT

cdr3_length: 13
d_call: NA
clone_size: NA
j_call: TRBJ1-2
v_call: TRBV7-2
cdr3_aa: CASSPGRENGYTF
cdr3_nt: TGTGCCAGCAGCCCCGGAAGGGAAAATGGCTACACCTTC

cdr3_length: 14
d_call: TRBD1
clone_size: NA
j_call: TRBJ1-1
v_call: TRBV7-9
cdr3_aa: CASSSRQGETEAFF
cdr3_nt: TGTGCCAGCAGCTCAAGACAGGGGGAAACTGAAGCTTTCTTT

cdr3_length: 12
d_call: NA
clone_size: NA
j_call: TRBJ2-2
v_call: TRBV18
cdr3_aa: CASSRNTGELFF
cdr3_nt: TGTGCCAGCTCACGAAACACCGGGGAGCTGTTTTTT

cdr3_length: 11
d_call: TRBD2
clone_size: NA
j_call: TRBJ2-7
v_call: TRBV29-1
cdr3_aa: CSVRGDYEQYF
cdr3_nt: TGCAGCGTTCGGGGGGACTACGAGCAGTACTTC

cdr3_length: 14
d_call: NA
clone_size: NA
j_call: TRBJ2-7
v_call: TRBV11-3
cdr3_aa: CASSQSGGRGEQYF
cdr3_nt: TGTGCCAGCAGCCAATCTGGGGGGCGAGGCGAGCAGTACTTC

cdr3_length: 15
d_call: TRBD1
clone_size: NA
j_call: TRBJ2-3
v_call: TRBV6-1
cdr3_aa: CASRPPGQGLNTQYF
cdr3_nt: TGTGCCAGCAGACCCCCCGGACAGGGTTTGAATACGCAGTATTTT

cdr3_length: 15
d_call: NA
clone_size: NA
j_call: TRBJ1-6
v_call: TRBV6-5
cdr3_aa: CASSYSTTGDSPLHF
cdr3_nt: TGTGCCAGCAGTTACTCGACTACAGGCGATTCACCCCTCCACTTT

cdr3_length: 17
d_call: TRBD2
clone_size: NA
j_call: TRBJ2-2
v_call: TRBV9
cdr3_aa: CASSVEGLAGVAGELFF
cdr3_nt: TGTGCCAGCAGCGTAGAAGGACTAGCGGGAGTCGCCGGGGAGCTGTTTTTT

cdr3_length: 17
d_call: NA
clone_size: NA
j_call: TRBJ2-2
v_call: TRBV21-1
cdr3_aa: CASSKDPDTTNTGELFF
cdr3_nt: TGTGCCAGCAGCAAAGATCCAGACACTACGAACACCGGGGAGCTGTTTTTT